This TCR beta chain was sequenced during a study of T-cell memory formation after mild COVID-19. Across the whole study: TCR clusters largely stayed donor specific.

A 5'RACE reaction primed in the constant segment made cDNA libraries of TCR alpha and TCR beta, and these carried sample barcodes and UMIs. In TCRdb, the 5' RACE reads were re-called with MiXCR into one record per CDR3 protein. Of approximately 300,000 distinct CDR3 sequences listed, approximately 19% were seen once; the top ten hold under 25%. Regarding this clonotype: Its antigen is unknown.

In germline, CDR1 is ENHRY, CDR2 SYGVKD. This CDR3 has 13 amino acids. V was pared by 4 bases and J by 7 bases, with 14 bases between. Study-level points and caveats: Clones that contracted from day 15 to 85 had balanced CD4/CD8; later expanders were CD4+ biased.

This TCR derives from a young man who had mild COVID-19 (a few samples of this study predate the infection). Cell type and time point are not known. The source material was PBMCs or a T cell subset sorted from them (not recorded which). This chain connects TRBV10-3 to TRBJ2-7, with unresolved D. The chain's CDR3 is CAISGDDLVEQYV. Written as DNA, the CDR3 is TGTGCCATCAGTGGCGATGACCTGGTGGAGCAGTACGTC.